This is a list of T cell receptor beta chains from one sample in a study of T cell responses to AZD1222 COVID-19 vaccine. Assay: immunoSEQ multiplex PCR; the TCRdb copy retains only in-frame clones and omits some. The sample records approximately 140,000 clones, 85% to 95% being singletons. This sample comprised peripheral blood, obtained on day 0 of AZD1222 vaccination. The receptors were gathered from an adult in good health. CDR3s include the opening cysteine and the closing phenylalanine or tryptophan. The D gene is left open where the match is weak. Size is omitted from some rows. Given values are once, few, many or a class for expanded clones.

d_call j_call clone_size v_call cdr3_nt cdr3_aa
. TRBJ1-2 . TRBV9 TGTGCCAGCAGCCGGAGGGGCGCGTATGGCTACACCTTC CASSRRGAYGYTF
. TRBJ1-5 . TRBV4-3 TGCGCCAGCAGCCAAGATGGGGATTCGAGTCAGCCCCAGCATTTT CASSQDGDSSQPQHF
. TRBJ1-1 . TRBV19 TGTGCCAGTAGTATAGACCGAGGTGGAGTGAACACTGAAGCTTTCTTT CASSIDRGGVNTEAFF
TRBD2 TRBJ2-2 . TRBV29-1 TGCAGCGTTGAAGAGGTTAGCGGGGTTTCCGGCGGGGAGCTGTTTTTT CSVEEVSGVSGGELFF
. TRBJ2-6 . TRBV2 TGTGCCAGCAGCAAGGGTAGCGCTGGGGCCAACGTCCTGACTTTC CASSKGSAGANVLTF
. TRBJ2-1 . TRBV5-1 TGCGCCAGCAGCCCGGGGGGCACCCCGAGCTCCTACAATGAGCAGTTCTTC CASSPGGTPSSYNEQFF
. TRBJ2-1 . TRBV2 TGTGCCAGCAGTGAATCCCCCCCGGGCCGAAGCTCCTACAATGAGCAGTTCTTC CASSESPPGRSSYNEQFF
. TRBJ1-2 once TRBV5-1 TGCGCCAGCAGCCTCGGACCTTATGGCTACACCTTC CASSLGPYGYTF
TRBD2 TRBJ2-7 once TRBV4-1 TGCGCCAGCAGCCAAAGGGGAGGGGCTGTCTACGAGCAGTACTTC CASSQRGGAVYEQYF
. TRBJ2-2 . TRBV11-3 TGTGCCAGCAGCTTTAGCGGCGCGCGGGAGCTGTTTTTT CASSFSGARELFF
. TRBJ1-6 . TRBV9 TGTGCCAGCAGCCTCTCGTGGGGAGGGAATTCACCCCTCCACTTT CASSLSWGGNSPLHF
. TRBJ2-6 . TRBV5-8 TGTGCCAGCACCTCAGCCCCTGGGGCCAACGTCCTGACTTTC CASTSAPGANVLTF
. TRBJ2-4 . TRBV7-2 TGTGCCAGCAGCTTATTGGGGGGTGACATTCAGTACTTC CASSLLGGDIQYF
. TRBJ1-2 once TRBV19 TGTGCCAGTAGTATGTTGTCGGGGCATGGCTACACCTTC CASSMLSGHGYTF
. TRBJ2-7 . TRBV7-2 TGTGCCAGCAGCTTAGTGGGTGTCTACGAGCAGTACTTC CASSLVGVYEQYF
. TRBJ2-2 once TRBV5-4 TGTGCCAGCAGCTTCCCATTGGGAGGCGGGGGCATGAACACCGGGGAGCTGTTTTTT CASSFPLGGGGMNTGELFF
. TRBJ2-7 . TRBV12-5 TGTGCTAGTGGTCCTACAGTGACCTACGAGCAGTACTTC CASGPTVTYEQYF
TRBD2 TRBJ2-1 . TRBV3-1/TRBV3-2 TGTGCCAGCAGTCGACTAGCGGGAAAATACAATGAGCAGTTCTTC CASSRLAGKYNEQFF
. TRBJ1-3 . TRBV30 TGTGCCTGGGATCGGGGGGATTCTGGAAACACCATATATTTT CAWDRGDSGNTIYF
. TRBJ1-6 . TRBV13 TGTGCCAGCAGCTTAACCCCCGACAGTAATTCACCCCTCCACTTT CASSLTPDSNSPLHF
. TRBJ2-6 once TRBV7-8 TGTGCCAGCAGCTACGACAGCAGCTCTGGGGCCAACGTCCTGACTTTC CASSYDSSSGANVLTF
. TRBJ1-1 . TRBV7-2 TGTGCCAGCAGCTTTTCGAGGTCGAACACTGAAGCTTTCTTT CASSFSRSNTEAFF
TRBD2 TRBJ2-1 . TRBV7-2 TGTGCCAGCAGCTTAGCGCGGCGGGGGGGAGGTAATGAGCAGTTCTTC CASSLARRGGGNEQFF
TRBD1 TRBJ1-6 . TRBV4-1 TGCGCCAGCAGCCCAAGACAGGGCCAGAATAATTCACCCCTCCACTTT CASSPRQGQNNSPLHF
TRBD2 TRBJ2-7 . TRBV4-3 TGCGCCAGCAGCCAGTTCTTAGCGGGAGGGGTCTCCTACGAGCAGTACTTC CASSQFLAGGVSYEQYF
TRBD2 TRBJ2-2 . TRBV5-4 TGTGCCAGCAGCTTGCGAGCGGGGCTAGCGGGAGGCCCGGGCGGGGAGCTGTTTTTT CASSLRAGLAGGPGGELFF
. TRBJ1-3 . TRBV9 TGTGCCAGCAGCGTAGGGGGAATCTCTGGAAACACCATATATTTT CASSVGGISGNTIYF
TRBD2 TRBJ2-5 . TRBV5-1 TGCGCCAGCAGCCCACTAGCGGCCGATAACCAAGAGACCCAGTACTTC CASSPLAADNQETQYF
. TRBJ2-7 few TRBV14 TGTGCCAGCAGCCAGTCCTTCTACGAGCAGTACTTC CASSQSFYEQYF
. TRBJ2-2 few TRBV7-3 TGTGCCAGCAGCTTAAACACCGGGGAGCTGTTTTTT CASSLNTGELFF
. TRBJ2-7 . TRBV27 TGTGCCAGCAGCAGGGCGGTGGGATCAACCTACGAGCAGTACTTC CASSRAVGSTYEQYF
TRBD2 TRBJ2-7 . TRBV7-2 TGTGCCAGCAGCTATAGTCCCGGGGGGTACGAGCAGTACTTC CASSYSPGGYEQYF
TRBD2 TRBJ2-3 . TRBV4-3 TGCGCCAGCAGCCAAGGGGGCGGGGGTAGCACAGATACGCAGTATTTT CASSQGGGGSTDTQYF
TRBD1 TRBJ1-5 . TRBV7-6 TGTGCCAGCAGCCTCCGGGGGACAGGGGAGAGCAATCAGCCCCAGCATTTT CASSLRGTGESNQPQHF
. TRBJ1-2 . TRBV6-5 TGTGCCAGCAGTCTCCTCAGGGGAACTAACTATGGCTACACCTTC CASSLLRGTNYGYTF
. TRBJ2-1 . TRBV29-1 TGCAGCGTTGGTCGCGGGTCCTACAATGAGCAGTTCTTC CSVGRGSYNEQFF
. TRBJ1-2 . TRBV7-9 TGTGCCAGCAGCTTAGGCTCCCTGTGGGAGGCTAACTATGGCTACACCTTC CASSLGSLWEANYGYTF
. TRBJ1-5 . TRBV6-1 TGTGCCAGCAGTGCCCGGGACCTTGGGGGCCATCAGCCCCAGCATTTT CASSARDLGGHQPQHF
. TRBJ2-3 once TRBV19 TGTGCCAGTAGTATCGGGGACCCCGGGCCGGATACGCAGTATTTT CASSIGDPGPDTQYF
TRBD1 TRBJ2-7 once TRBV5-1 TGCGCCAGCAGTCTGGGGACAGGGGGCTACGAGCAGTACTTC CASSLGTGGYEQYF
TRBD1 TRBJ2-3 . TRBV7-2 TGTGCCAGTTCCGGACAGGGGGCAGATACGCAGTATTTT CASSGQGADTQYF
. TRBJ1-1 . TRBV7-2 TGTGCCAGCAGCCCCGGGGGAACCTGGGGCACTGAAGCTTTCTTT CASSPGGTWGTEAFF
. TRBJ2-2 . TRBV27 TGTGCCAGCAGTCTTAGATTGAGGGAGAACGGGGAGCTGTTTTTT CASSLRLRENGELFF
. TRBJ1-5 . TRBV7-9 TGTGCCAGCAGCTTCTCGGTTGGGCCCTACGGGAGCAATCAGCCCCAGCATTTT CASSFSVGPYGSNQPQHF
. TRBJ2-5 once TRBV19 TGTGCCAGTAGTCAAGTGGGTCAAGAGACCCAGTACTTC CASSQVGQETQYF
TRBD1 TRBJ2-7 . TRBV5-1 TGCGCCAGCAGCTTGGTCCCCGGGACAGGGTCCGAGCAGTACTTC CASSLVPGTGSEQYF
TRBD1 TRBJ1-2 . TRBV29-1 TGCAGCGTTTACTCCGGGACAGGCCGTTTCTATGGCTACACCTTC CSVYSGTGRFYGYTF
TRBD2 TRBJ2-5 . TRBV11-3 TGTGCCAGCAGCTTCGGGCTAGCGGGGCAAGAGACCCAGCACTTC CASSFGLAGQETQHF
. TRBJ1-5 . TRBV6-5 TGTGCCAGCAGTTTTCGGGGGGATAGAGGTCAGCCCCAGCATTTT CASSFRGDRGQPQHF
TRBD2 TRBJ2-7 once TRBV6-5 TGTGCCAGCACCCGAGGGGAGGGGAACTACGAGCAGTACTTC CASTRGEGNYEQYF